This is a list of T cell receptor beta chains from one sample in a study of shared clonotypes between healthy human individuals. The method was immunoSEQ multiplex PCR; TCRdb's version includes in-frame clones alone and lacks a portion of them. The sample records millions of clones, 85% to 95% being singletons. The sequencing sample was made of naive CD4+ T cells sorted from blood. Every receptor here comes from a man younger than 30 in good health. Both conserved end residues are part of each CDR3. D genes are given only for firm matches. Only some rows state a clone size, as once, few, many or a class for expanded clones.

D: -; size: -; V: TRBV2; J: TRBJ1-2; CDR3: CASSEEWGNYGYTF; DNA: TGTGCCAGCAGTGAAGAGTGGGGGAACTATGGCTACACCTTC
D: -; size: -; V: TRBV5-1; J: TRBJ2-3; CDR3: CASSRSGPPDTQYF; DNA: TGCGCCAGCAGCAGGTCGGGCCCGCCGGATACGCAGTATTTT
D: -; size: -; V: TRBV10-3; J: TRBJ2-7; CDR3: CAISESTVSYEQYF; DNA: TGTGCCATCAGTGAGTCGACAGTCTCCTACGAGCAGTACTTC
D: -; size: -; V: TRBV5-6; J: TRBJ1-2; CDR3: CASSRRDGYTF; DNA: TGTGCCAGCAGCCGCAGGGACGGCTACACCTTC
D: -; size: -; V: TRBV5-1; J: TRBJ1-1; CDR3: CASRQDQGSDKAFF; DNA: TGCGCCAGCCGACAGGACCAAGGGAGCGACAAAGCTTTCTTT
D: -; size: once; V: TRBV21-1; J: TRBJ1-4; CDR3: CASTQVRTGREKLFF; DNA: TGTGCCAGCACCCAAGTGAGGACAGGGCGCGAAAAACTGTTTTTT
D: -; size: -; V: TRBV30; J: TRBJ2-5; CDR3: CAWSVRDGQETQYF; DNA: TGTGCCTGGAGTGTACGAGACGGCCAAGAGACCCAGTACTTC
D: -; size: -; V: TRBV2; J: TRBJ2-7; CDR3: CASRGDWTSYEQYF; DNA: TGTGCCAGCAGGGGGGACTGGACCTCCTACGAGCAGTACTTC
D: -; size: -; V: TRBV18; J: TRBJ2-5; CDR3: CASSPLGRGDSRGETQYF; DNA: TGTGCCAGCTCACCACTTGGCCGTGGGGATTCTCGGGGCGAGACCCAGTACTTC
D: -; size: once; V: TRBV6-4; J: TRBJ1-1; CDR3: CARPQEPLGAFF; DNA: TGTGCCCGCCCCCAGGAGCCTTTGGGAGCTTTCTTT
D: -; size: -; V: TRBV9; J: TRBJ2-3; CDR3: CASSRLSVMTDTQYF; DNA: TGTGCCAGCAGCAGGTTGAGCGTTATGACAGATACGCAGTATTTT
D: -; size: once; V: TRBV7-9; J: TRBJ2-3; CDR3: CASSLGSGPSTDTQYF; DNA: TGTGCCAGCAGCTTAGGGTCCGGGCCTAGCACAGATACGCAGTATTTT
D: -; size: -; V: TRBV6-5; J: TRBJ1-2; CDR3: CASSRQEWGNYGYTF; DNA: TGTGCCAGCAGTCGACAGGAATGGGGAAACTATGGCTACACCTTC
D: TRBD1; size: -; V: TRBV4-1; J: TRBJ1-3; CDR3: CASSQGQGASGNTIYF; DNA: TGCGCCAGCAGCCAAGGACAGGGGGCCTCTGGAAACACCATATATTTT
D: -; size: -; V: TRBV29-1; J: TRBJ1-5; CDR3: CSVGTGINQPQHF; DNA: TGCAGCGTAGGAACAGGGATCAATCAGCCCCAGCATTTT
D: TRBD1; size: -; V: TRBV7-2; J: TRBJ1-1; CDR3: CASSPWTGNTEAFF; DNA: TGTGCCAGCAGCCCGTGGACAGGGAACACTGAAGCTTTCTTT
D: TRBD2; size: -; V: TRBV9; J: TRBJ2-1; CDR3: CASSVVGTSSYNEQFF; DNA: TGTGCCAGCAGCGTAGTCGGGACTAGTAGCTACAATGAGCAGTTCTTC
D: TRBD1; size: -; V: TRBV18; J: TRBJ2-7; CDR3: CASSPQGQGASNEQYF; DNA: TGTGCCAGCTCACCCCAGGGACAGGGGGCGAGCAACGAGCAGTACTTC
D: TRBD1; size: -; V: TRBV9; J: TRBJ1-1; CDR3: CASSATNTGVSEAFF; DNA: TGTGCCAGCAGCGCTACCAATACAGGGGTCTCTGAAGCTTTCTTT
D: -; size: -; V: TRBV6-5; J: TRBJ2-5; CDR3: CASRSGGETQYF; DNA: TGTGCCAGCAGAAGCGGAGGGGAGACCCAGTACTTC
D: -; size: -; V: TRBV11-2; J: TRBJ2-2; CDR3: CASSFRQQGNTGELFF; DNA: TGTGCCAGCAGCTTTCGCCAACAGGGTAACACCGGGGAGCTGTTTTTT
D: TRBD1; size: -; V: TRBV7-7; J: TRBJ2-1; CDR3: CASSFGDRNEQFF; DNA: TGTGCTAGCAGCTTCGGGGACAGAAATGAGCAGTTCTTC
D: -; size: -; V: TRBV5-1; J: TRBJ2-3; CDR3: CASKQTEDDSDTQYF; DNA: TGCGCCAGCAAACAGACGGAGGACGACTCAGATACGCAGTATTTT
D: -; size: once; V: TRBV7-2; J: TRBJ1-1; CDR3: CASSLGAGMNTEAFF; DNA: TGTGCCAGCAGCCTTGGGGCGGGAATGAACACTGAAGCTTTCTTT
D: -; size: -; V: TRBV6-6; J: TRBJ1-2; CDR3: CASSPSAGWGNGYTF; DNA: TGTGCCAGCAGCCCTTCCGCCGGCTGGGGCAATGGCTACACCTTC
D: TRBD2; size: -; V: TRBV5-1; J: TRBJ2-1; CDR3: CASSLELAASYNEQFF; DNA: TGCGCCAGCAGCTTGGAACTAGCGGCCTCCTACAATGAGCAGTTCTTC
D: -; size: -; V: TRBV18; J: TRBJ1-6; CDR3: CASSPAGVDNSPLHF; DNA: TGTGCCAGCTCACCGGCAGGGGTTGATAATTCACCCCTCCACTTT
D: -; size: -; V: TRBV9; J: TRBJ2-7; CDR3: CASSVDHVAYEQYF; DNA: TGTGCCAGCAGCGTAGACCACGTCGCCTACGAGCAGTACTTC
D: -; size: -; V: TRBV28; J: TRBJ1-2; CDR3: CASSSAQRNYGYTF; DNA: TGTGCCAGCAGTTCCGCACAGAGAAACTATGGCTACACCTTC
D: -; size: -; V: TRBV30; J: TRBJ2-7; CDR3: CALVRDSLLEQYF; DNA: TGTGCCCTGGTGCGGGACAGTCTTCTGGAGCAGTACTTC
D: -; size: -; V: TRBV12-5; J: TRBJ1-1; CDR3: CASGLVGGGTEAFF; DNA: TGTGCTAGTGGTTTGGTAGGAGGGGGCACTGAAGCTTTCTTT
D: -; size: once; V: TRBV4-1; J: TRBJ2-7; CDR3: CASRLTTASYEQYF; DNA: TGCGCCAGCAGACTCACGACTGCTTCCTACGAGCAGTACTTC
D: -; size: -; V: TRBV5-6; J: TRBJ1-3; CDR3: CASSFRELSGNTIYF; DNA: TGTGCCAGCAGCTTCAGGGAACTCTCTGGAAACACCATATATTTT